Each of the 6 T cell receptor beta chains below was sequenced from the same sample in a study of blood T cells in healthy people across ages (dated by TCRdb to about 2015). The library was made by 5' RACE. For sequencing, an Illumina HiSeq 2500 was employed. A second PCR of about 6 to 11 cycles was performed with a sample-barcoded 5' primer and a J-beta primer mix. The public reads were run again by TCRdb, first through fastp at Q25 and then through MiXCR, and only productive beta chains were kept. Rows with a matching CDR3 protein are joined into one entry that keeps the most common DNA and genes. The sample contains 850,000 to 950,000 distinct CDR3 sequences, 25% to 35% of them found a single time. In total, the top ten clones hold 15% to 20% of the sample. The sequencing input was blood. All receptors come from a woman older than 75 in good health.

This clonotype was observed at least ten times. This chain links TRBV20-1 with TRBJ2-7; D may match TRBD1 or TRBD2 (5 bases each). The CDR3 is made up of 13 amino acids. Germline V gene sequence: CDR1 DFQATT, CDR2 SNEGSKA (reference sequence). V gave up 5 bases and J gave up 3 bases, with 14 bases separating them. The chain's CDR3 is CSASVGTNYEQYF. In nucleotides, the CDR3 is TGCAGTGCTTCCGTGGGGACCAACTACGAGCAGTACTTC.

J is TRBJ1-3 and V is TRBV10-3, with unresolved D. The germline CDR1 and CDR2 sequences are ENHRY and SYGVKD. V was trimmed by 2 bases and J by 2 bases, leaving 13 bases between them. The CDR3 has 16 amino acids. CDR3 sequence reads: CAISEPNHHAGNTIYF. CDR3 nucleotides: TGTGCCATCAGTGAGCCTAACCACCACGCTGGAAACACCATATATTTT.

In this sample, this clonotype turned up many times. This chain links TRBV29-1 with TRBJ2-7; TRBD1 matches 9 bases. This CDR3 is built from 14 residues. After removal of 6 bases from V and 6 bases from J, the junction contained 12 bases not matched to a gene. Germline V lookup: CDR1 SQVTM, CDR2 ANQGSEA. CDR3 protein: CSVAGTGIGAEQYF. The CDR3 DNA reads TGCAGCGTGGCCGGGACAGGGATAGGAGCCGAGCAGTACTTC.

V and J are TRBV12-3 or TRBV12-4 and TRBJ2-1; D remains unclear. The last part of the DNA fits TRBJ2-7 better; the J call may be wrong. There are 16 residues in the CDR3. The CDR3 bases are TGTGCCAGCAGTTTGGCTAGTGGGTCCACCTACAATGAGCAGTACTTC. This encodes CASSLASGSTYNEQYF.

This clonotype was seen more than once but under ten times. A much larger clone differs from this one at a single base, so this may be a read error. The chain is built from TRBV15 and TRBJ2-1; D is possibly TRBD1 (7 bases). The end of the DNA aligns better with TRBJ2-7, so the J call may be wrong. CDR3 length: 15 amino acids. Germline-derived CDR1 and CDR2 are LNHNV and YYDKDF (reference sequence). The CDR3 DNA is TGTGCCACCAGCAGGGAGGGACAGCCGACCAATGAGCAGTACTTC. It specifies CATSREGQPTNEQYF.

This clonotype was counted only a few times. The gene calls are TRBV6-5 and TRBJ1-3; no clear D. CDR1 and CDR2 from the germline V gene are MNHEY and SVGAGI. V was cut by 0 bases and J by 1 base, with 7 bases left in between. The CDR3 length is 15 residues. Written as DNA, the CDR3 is TGTGCCAGCAGTTACTCGATGGGATCTGGAAACACCATATATTTT. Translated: CASSYSMGSGNTIYF.